The clone carrying this T cell receptor beta chain appeared once. Its target is not known. At one of its ends the junction is not consistent with the germline gene, which may arise from a read error. This sample is drawn from a study of shared clonotypes between healthy human individuals. Study outcomes and limitations: How much donors shared clonotypes was expected to be affected by sequencing depth. Although depth was large, rarefaction showed that sequencing of the sorted subsets was incomplete.

Germline V gives CDR1 SGHRS, CDR2 YFSETQ. The CDR3 length is 15 residues. Every donor was a Caucasian adult from Nashville, Tennessee. Splitting of CD4+ cells produced CD45RA+ naive and CD45RA-negative memory subsets. TCRdb's table, derived via immunoSEQ multiplex PCR, lists solely in-frame clones and lacks some. The table records more than 550,000 clones, 55% to 75% of them present only once. This rearrangement joins TRBV5-1 to TRBJ2-1, with TRBD1 matching over 7 bases. This TCR derives from a young woman in good health. The sample taken for sequencing was memory CD4+ T cells sorted from blood. Subset of the sample: CD45RA-negative fraction. CDR3: CASRLGDSRANEQFF. In DNA, the CDR3 is TGCGCCAGCAGATTGGGGGACAGCAGGGCCAATGAGCAGTTCTTC.